This T cell receptor (beta chain) was recorded in a study of blood T cells in healthy people across ages. Study overall: Per two T cells, template switching captured roughly one barcoded beta molecule.

The V end lost 2 bases, the J end lost 6 bases, and 11 bases lay between the germline ends. In germline, CDR1 is MNHNY, CDR2 SVGAGI (reference sequence). The CDR3 covers 14 residues. The use of a sample-barcoded 5' primer and a J-beta primer mix characterized a second PCR of roughly 7 to 12 cycles. In TCRdb, the 5' RACE reads were re-called with MiXCR into one record per CDR3 protein. The data contain more than 900,000 distinct CDR3 sequences, 25% to 35% of them singletons. About this clonotype itself: Possible read error: a much larger clone is one base away.

Every sample yielded at least 7 million isolated PBMCs. These same records also appear under a second study, on T cells of mothers and their children. That investigation notes: Three healthy Caucasian mothers and their six children donated. With unrelated pairs as the comparison, related mother-child pairs had a slightly higher overlap that was not significant.

The sequence was obtained from a woman aged 40-49 years in good health. Sequenced input: blood. The chain combines TRBV6-6 with TRBJ1-5; D is uncertain. For the CDR3, the DNA is TGTGCCAGCAGTTACGCCGAGGGAGGTCAGCCCCAGCATTTT. Translated: CASSYAEGGQPQHF.